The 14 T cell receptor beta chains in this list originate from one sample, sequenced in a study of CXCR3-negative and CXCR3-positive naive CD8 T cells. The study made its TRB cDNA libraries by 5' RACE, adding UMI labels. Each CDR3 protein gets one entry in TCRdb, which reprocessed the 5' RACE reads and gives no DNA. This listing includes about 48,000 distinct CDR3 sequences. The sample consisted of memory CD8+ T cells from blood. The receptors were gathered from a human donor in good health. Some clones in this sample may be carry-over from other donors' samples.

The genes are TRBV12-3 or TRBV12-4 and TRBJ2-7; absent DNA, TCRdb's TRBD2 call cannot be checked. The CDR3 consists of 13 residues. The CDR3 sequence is CASSLGLAHEQYF.

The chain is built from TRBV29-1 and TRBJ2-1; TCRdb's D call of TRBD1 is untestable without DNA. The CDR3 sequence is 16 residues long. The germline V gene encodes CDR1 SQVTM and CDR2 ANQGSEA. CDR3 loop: CSVRGQADDFYNEQFF.

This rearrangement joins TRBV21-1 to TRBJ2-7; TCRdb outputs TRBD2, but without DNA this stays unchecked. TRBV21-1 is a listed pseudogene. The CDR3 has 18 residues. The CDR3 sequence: CASSGRLAVVLSSYEQYF.

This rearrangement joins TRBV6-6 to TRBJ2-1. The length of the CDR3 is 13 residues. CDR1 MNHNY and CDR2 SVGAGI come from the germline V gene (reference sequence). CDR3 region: CASMHFVGDEQFF.

CDR3 residues: CASSLGTLYRDGYTF. V usage is TRBV13 and J usage is TRBJ1-2; the TCRdb D gene call, TRBD1, has no DNA to confirm it. This CDR3 contains 15 residues. CDR1 is PRHDT and CDR2 is FYEKMQ in the germline V gene (reference sequence).

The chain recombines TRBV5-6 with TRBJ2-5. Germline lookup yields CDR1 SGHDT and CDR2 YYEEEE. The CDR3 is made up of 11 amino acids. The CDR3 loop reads CASSLAETQYF. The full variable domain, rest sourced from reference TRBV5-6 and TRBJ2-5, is DAGVTQSPTHLIKTRGQQVTLRCSPKSGHDTVSWYQQALGQGPQFIFQYYEEEERQRGNFPDRFSGHQFPNYSSELNVNALLLGDSALYLCASSLAETQYFGPGTRLLVL.

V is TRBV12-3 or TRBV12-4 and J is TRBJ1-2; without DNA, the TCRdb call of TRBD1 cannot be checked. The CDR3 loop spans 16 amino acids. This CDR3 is CASSPTGYLASDGYTF.

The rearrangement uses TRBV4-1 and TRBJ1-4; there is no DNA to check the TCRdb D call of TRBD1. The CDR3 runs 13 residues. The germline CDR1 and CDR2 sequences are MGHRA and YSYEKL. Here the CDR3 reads CASSQASGTDLFF.

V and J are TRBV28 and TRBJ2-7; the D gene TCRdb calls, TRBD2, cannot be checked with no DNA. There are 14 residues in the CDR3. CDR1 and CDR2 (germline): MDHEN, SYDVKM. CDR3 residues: CASTWEGEAYEQYF.

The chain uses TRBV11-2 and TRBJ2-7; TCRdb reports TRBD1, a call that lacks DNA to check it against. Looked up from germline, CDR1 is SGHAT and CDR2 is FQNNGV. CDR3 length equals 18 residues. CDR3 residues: CASSLVLPGTGRSYEQYF.

Here the CDR3 reads CASSLPDEEDEQFF. This chain connects TRBV28 to TRBJ2-1. The CDR3 is 14 amino acids. Germline values: CDR1 MDHEN, CDR2 SYDVKM. Full variable domain (remainder filled in from reference TRBV28 and TRBJ2-1): DVKVTQSSRYLVKRTGEKVFLECVQDMDHENMFWYRQDPGLGLRLIYFSYDVKMKEKGDIPEGYSVSREKKERFSLILESASTNQTSMYLCASSLPDEEDEQFFGPGTRLTVL.

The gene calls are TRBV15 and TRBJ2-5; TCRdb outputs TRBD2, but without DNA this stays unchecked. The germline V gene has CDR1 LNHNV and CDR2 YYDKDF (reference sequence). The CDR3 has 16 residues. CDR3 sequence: CATSRDRGRGEETQYF.

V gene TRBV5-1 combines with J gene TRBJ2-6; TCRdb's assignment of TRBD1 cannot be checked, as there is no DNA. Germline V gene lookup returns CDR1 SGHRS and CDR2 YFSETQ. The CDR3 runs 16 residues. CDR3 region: CASRKTGNSGANVLTF.

The CDR3 reads CASSLSGTGRKETQYF. The chain uses TRBV7-9 and TRBJ2-5; TCRdb's assignment of TRBD1 cannot be checked, as there is no DNA. The CDR3 runs to 16 residues. The germline V gene encodes CDR1 SEHNR and CDR2 FQNEAQ (reference sequence).